This TCR beta chain was recovered during a study of tumor-infiltrating lymphocytes in primary liver carcinoma. General observations from the study: Top-250-clone fractions were significantly higher in tumors than in blood (p = 0.039). Merely about 8-24% of top clones occurred in all five tumor regions.

From unsorted bulk tissue weighing about 20-32 mg, DNA and RNA were co-extracted. Patients had chronic HBV infection and were treatment-naive. Germline V gives CDR1 SGHAT, CDR2 FQNNGV. The CDR3 is 15 amino acids. Note on this clonotype: The antigen remains undetermined. One junction end disagrees with the germline gene, perhaps due to a read error.

A primer in the constant region served to generate TCR beta cDNA from roughly 520 ng of total RNA. What produced the TCR beta libraries was three nested multiplex PCR rounds using slightly modified ARM-PCR. Use of TRBV1-TRBV30 forward primers with a C-beta reverse primer characterized the first two PCR rounds, which lasted around 9 cycles each. TCRdb reanalysed the multiplex PCR reads using MiXCR and keeps one entry per CDR3 protein. This sample has 150,000 to 200,000 distinct CDR3 sequences, with approximately 86% found just once. Sequenced material: tumor tissue from primary liver carcinoma. The TCR comes from a man aged 40-49 years with primary liver carcinoma and hepatitis B virus infection. The V call is TRBV11-2, the J call TRBJ2-7; D call uncertain. This CDR3 is CATSLGIGRTYEHYF. The CDR3 DNA sequence: TGTGCCACCAGCTTAGGAATAGGACGGACCTACGAGCATTACTTC.